The rows below give T cell receptor beta chains drawn from one sample of a study of blood T cell repertoires in COVID-19. Measured with immunoSEQ multiplex PCR; TCRdb has only the in-frame clones, and not every one. Found here are roughly 500,000 clones, 85% to 90% of them singletons; the top ten hold roughly 0.9%. The sequencing sample was made of peripheral blood. These receptor sequences come from a young man with COVID-19, enrolled during active disease. Each CDR3 is given with its conserved first and last residue. A D gene is named only where the DNA matches it firmly. Clone sizes are given selectively: once, few, many, or a class where the clone is expanded.

CDR3nt: TGTGCCAGCAGCTCACAGGGAGTGGGTGAGCAGTTCTTC
CDR3aa: CASSSQGVGEQFF
d_gene: NA
v_gene: TRBV7-9
j_gene: TRBJ2-1
abundance: NA

CDR3nt: TGTGCCAGCACCCCCGAGGCGAATCAGCCCCAGCATTTT
CDR3aa: CASTPEANQPQHF
d_gene: NA
v_gene: TRBV2
j_gene: TRBJ1-5
abundance: NA

CDR3nt: TGCGCCAGCAGGGCTAGCTATCCCACAGATACGCAGTATTTT
CDR3aa: CASRASYPTDTQYF
d_gene: NA
v_gene: TRBV5-1
j_gene: TRBJ2-3
abundance: NA

CDR3nt: TGCGCCAGCAGACCCGGACTAGCGGGAGGGGACAATGAGCAGTTCTTC
CDR3aa: CASRPGLAGGDNEQFF
d_gene: TRBD2
v_gene: TRBV5-1
j_gene: TRBJ2-1
abundance: NA

CDR3nt: TGTGCTTCACTAGCGGGCTCCTACAATGAGCAGTTCTTC
CDR3aa: CASLAGSYNEQFF
d_gene: TRBD2
v_gene: TRBV12-3/TRBV12-4
j_gene: TRBJ2-1
abundance: NA

CDR3nt: TGTGCCAGCAGCTCTCAGAGGGACGGGGAGCTGTTTTTT
CDR3aa: CASSSQRDGELFF
d_gene: NA
v_gene: TRBV11-2
j_gene: TRBJ2-2
abundance: NA

CDR3nt: TGTGCCAGCAGCCCCGTATGCGGGGTCTACTTC
CDR3aa: CASSPVCGVYF
d_gene: NA
v_gene: TRBV3-1/TRBV3-2
j_gene: TRBJ2-5
abundance: NA

CDR3nt: TGCGCCAGCAGCCAATCCGGGACTCGGGGTCCGGTTGAGCAGTTCTTC
CDR3aa: CASSQSGTRGPVEQFF
d_gene: NA
v_gene: TRBV4-1
j_gene: TRBJ2-1
abundance: few

CDR3nt: TGTGCCAGCAGTGACACAGGGGGTAGGGAGCAGTTCTTC
CDR3aa: CASSDTGGREQFF
d_gene: TRBD1
v_gene: TRBV6-4
j_gene: TRBJ2-1
abundance: NA

CDR3nt: TGTGCCAGCTCACCATTTAGCGGGGACTACAATGAGCAGTTCTTC
CDR3aa: CASSPFSGDYNEQFF
d_gene: TRBD2
v_gene: TRBV18
j_gene: TRBJ2-1
abundance: NA

CDR3nt: TGTGCCACCAGCAGTAGCGGGAGTTCCTACAATGAGCAGTTCTTC
CDR3aa: CATSSSGSSYNEQFF
d_gene: TRBD2
v_gene: TRBV15
j_gene: TRBJ2-1
abundance: NA

CDR3nt: TGTGCCAGCAGCCGAAACCTGGGGGAGGGAGAGACCCAGTACTTC
CDR3aa: CASSRNLGEGETQYF
d_gene: TRBD2
v_gene: TRBV3-1/TRBV3-2
j_gene: TRBJ2-5
abundance: NA

CDR3nt: TGTGCCAGCAGCTCCGGGACAGGGACCGATGGCTACACCTTC
CDR3aa: CASSSGTGTDGYTF
d_gene: TRBD1
v_gene: TRBV7-6
j_gene: TRBJ1-2
abundance: once

CDR3nt: TGTGCCAGCAGTGCCCTGGGGCAGCGTGAAGAGACCCAGTACTTC
CDR3aa: CASSALGQREETQYF
d_gene: NA
v_gene: TRBV2
j_gene: TRBJ2-5
abundance: NA

CDR3nt: TGTGCCAGCAGCTATCGTACGGGACAGGGGCTAAGGACTAATGAAAAACTGTTTTTT
CDR3aa: CASSYRTGQGLRTNEKLFF
d_gene: TRBD1
v_gene: TRBV7-9
j_gene: TRBJ1-4
abundance: NA

CDR3nt: TGTGCCAGCAGCCACCTAGCGGGAGTAGGGGAGCTGTTTTTT
CDR3aa: CASSHLAGVGELFF
d_gene: TRBD2
v_gene: TRBV5-8
j_gene: TRBJ2-2
abundance: NA

CDR3nt: TGTGCCAGTCTGATCGGTGGCAGAGGAGGGGTCAGCAATCAGCCCCAGCATTTT
CDR3aa: CASLIGGRGGVSNQPQHF
d_gene: NA
v_gene: TRBV28
j_gene: TRBJ1-5
abundance: NA

CDR3nt: TGCGCCAGCACCGGGAACACCGGGGAGCTGTTTTTT
CDR3aa: CASTGNTGELFF
d_gene: NA
v_gene: TRBV4-1
j_gene: TRBJ2-2
abundance: NA

CDR3nt: TGTGCCTGGGACAGGGTGAACACTGAAGCTTTCTTT
CDR3aa: CAWDRVNTEAFF
d_gene: TRBD1
v_gene: TRBV30
j_gene: TRBJ1-1
abundance: NA

CDR3nt: TGTGCCAGTAGCCAGGACAGGACTGGCTACGAGCAGTACTTC
CDR3aa: CASSQDRTGYEQYF
d_gene: TRBD1
v_gene: TRBV5-4
j_gene: TRBJ2-7
abundance: NA

CDR3nt: TGTGCCAGCAGCTTAGGACAGGGGGCAAGGCCCGGGGAGCTGTTTTTT
CDR3aa: CASSLGQGARPGELFF
d_gene: TRBD1
v_gene: TRBV7-9
j_gene: TRBJ2-2
abundance: NA

CDR3nt: TGTGCCAGCAGCCCTAAGACAGGAAAGATGAACACTGAAGCTTTCTTT
CDR3aa: CASSPKTGKMNTEAFF
d_gene: NA
v_gene: TRBV3-1/TRBV3-2
j_gene: TRBJ1-1
abundance: NA

CDR3nt: TGTGCCAGCAGTACAGGGGTGGACACTGAAGCTTTCTTT
CDR3aa: CASSTGVDTEAFF
d_gene: TRBD1
v_gene: TRBV6-5
j_gene: TRBJ1-1
abundance: NA

CDR3nt: TGCAGCGGATACAGACAGGGGACCACCGGGGAGCTGTTTTTT
CDR3aa: CSGYRQGTTGELFF
d_gene: TRBD1
v_gene: TRBV29-1
j_gene: TRBJ2-2
abundance: NA

CDR3nt: TGTGCCAGCAGCCAAGCTCGTGTAATCAATTCACCCCTCCACTTT
CDR3aa: CASSQARVINSPLHF
d_gene: NA
v_gene: TRBV14
j_gene: TRBJ1-6
abundance: NA

CDR3nt: TGTGCCAGCATGGGGGGACAGGGTCGAGAAAAACTGTTTTTT
CDR3aa: CASMGGQGREKLFF
d_gene: TRBD1
v_gene: TRBV6-5
j_gene: TRBJ1-4
abundance: once

CDR3nt: TGTGCCAGCAGTTTACCTCAGATCGGGGAGCTGTTTTTT
CDR3aa: CASSLPQIGELFF
d_gene: NA
v_gene: TRBV13
j_gene: TRBJ2-2
abundance: once

CDR3nt: TGTGCCTCCAGGGGGACTAGCGGAGGGCAGGCGCAGTACTTC
CDR3aa: CASRGTSGGQAQYF
d_gene: TRBD2
v_gene: TRBV3-1/TRBV3-2
j_gene: TRBJ2-5
abundance: once

CDR3nt: TGTGCCAGCAGTCGGACAGACTCCTATGGCTACACCTTC
CDR3aa: CASSRTDSYGYTF
d_gene: NA
v_gene: TRBV3-1/TRBV3-2
j_gene: TRBJ1-2
abundance: NA

CDR3nt: TGTGCCAGCAGGACCGACAGGGGGCCCACCGGGGAGCTGTTTTTT
CDR3aa: CASRTDRGPTGELFF
d_gene: TRBD1
v_gene: TRBV6-5
j_gene: TRBJ2-2
abundance: NA

CDR3nt: TGTGCCAGCAGCCCGGCCTCCAGGGGTCGAGGGCAAGAGACCCAGTACTTC
CDR3aa: CASSPASRGRGQETQYF
d_gene: NA
v_gene: TRBV5-4
j_gene: TRBJ2-5
abundance: NA

CDR3nt: TGTGCCAGCTCAAAACAGGCTGATAATTCACCCCTCCACTTT
CDR3aa: CASSKQADNSPLHF
d_gene: NA
v_gene: TRBV18
j_gene: TRBJ1-6
abundance: NA

CDR3nt: TGTGCCAGCAGCTCTACGGAGGGCCTCCCTGGAAACACCATATATTTT
CDR3aa: CASSSTEGLPGNTIYF
d_gene: NA
v_gene: TRBV5-4
j_gene: TRBJ1-3
abundance: NA

CDR3nt: TGTGCCAGCAGCTCCGGACAGGGGGTACAGTTCTTC
CDR3aa: CASSSGQGVQFF
d_gene: TRBD1
v_gene: TRBV7-6
j_gene: TRBJ2-1
abundance: NA

CDR3nt: TGTGCCAGTAGTATAGTCACAGGGCCACTGTACGAGCAGTACTTC
CDR3aa: CASSIVTGPLYEQYF
d_gene: NA
v_gene: TRBV19
j_gene: TRBJ2-7
abundance: NA

CDR3nt: TGTGCCAGCAGCTCCCCGGGACAAGTCTCTGGAAACACCATATATTTT
CDR3aa: CASSSPGQVSGNTIYF
d_gene: NA
v_gene: TRBV7-9
j_gene: TRBJ1-3
abundance: NA

CDR3nt: TGTGCCAGTAGTGAGAGCTCCTACAATGAGCAGTTCTTC
CDR3aa: CASSESSYNEQFF
d_gene: NA
v_gene: TRBV19
j_gene: TRBJ2-1
abundance: NA

CDR3nt: TGTGCCAACCCGCCCGCTTGGGGCCGAACTGAAGCTTTCTTT
CDR3aa: CANPPAWGRTEAFF
d_gene: NA
v_gene: TRBV6-4
j_gene: TRBJ1-1
abundance: NA

CDR3nt: TGTGCCAGCAGTGTTCGGGGACAAGAACTTCACTACGAGCAGTACTTC
CDR3aa: CASSVRGQELHYEQYF
d_gene: NA
v_gene: TRBV6-1
j_gene: TRBJ2-7
abundance: NA

CDR3nt: TGTGCCAGCAGTGAACCAGGGTTGAGCAATGAGCAGTTCTTC
CDR3aa: CASSEPGLSNEQFF
d_gene: NA
v_gene: TRBV6-1
j_gene: TRBJ2-1
abundance: NA

CDR3nt: TGTGCCACCTCTCAGACGGGGGGCTCCTACAATGAGCAGTTCTTC
CDR3aa: CATSQTGGSYNEQFF
d_gene: TRBD2
v_gene: TRBV24-1
j_gene: TRBJ2-1
abundance: NA

CDR3nt: TGTGCCAGCAAGGGCCTAGCGGGAGGAGATACGCAGTATTTT
CDR3aa: CASKGLAGGDTQYF
d_gene: TRBD2
v_gene: TRBV2
j_gene: TRBJ2-3
abundance: NA